The 19 T cell receptor beta chains below all came from one sample that was sequenced in a study of cytomegalovirus exposure and HLA in healthy donors. 13 Jbeta primers and 60 Vbeta primers were used for the PCR. Using immunoSEQ multiplex PCR, the repertoire was profiled, and TCRdb retains in-frame clones only, with some absent. The sample has about 100,000 clones; 60% to 80% are singletons. The sample comprised PBMCs. These receptor sequences come from a woman in her thirties or forties in good health and CMV-seronegative.

The chain is built from TRBV13 and TRBJ1-4; a weak D match, TRBD1 (6 bases). CDR1 and CDR2 from the germline V gene are PRHDT and FYEKMQ (reference sequence). CDR3 length: 14 amino acids. V lost 6 bases, J lost 5 bases, and 13 bases lay in between. The CDR3 region is CASSRTVQNEKLFF. In nucleotides, the CDR3 is TGTGCCAGCAGTCGGACAGTCCAAAATGAAAAACTGTTTTTT.

The V and J genes are TRBV5-8 and TRBJ2-3, with D perhaps TRBD2 (6 bases). CDR3 size: 16 residues. V gave up 2 bases and J gave up 3 bases, with 16 bases separating them. From germline, CDR1 is SGHTS and CDR2 YDEGEE. The CDR3 spells CASSFGGGEMTDTQYF. The CDR3, as DNA: TGTGCCAGCAGCTTCGGTGGCGGGGAAATGACAGATACGCAGTATTTT.

By share, this clone counts as medium-sized (0.01 to 0.1%). The rearrangement joins TRBV6-5 to TRBJ1-5; tentative D call: TRBD1 (5 bases). CDR3 size: 13 residues. V lost 8 bases to trimming and J lost 8 bases, with 16 bases between them. CDR1 MNHEY and CDR2 SVGAGI come from the germline V gene. CDR3 nucleotides: TGTGCCAGCTCCCAGTGGGGGGACGAGCCCCAGCATTTT. Its translation: CASSQWGDEPQHF.

The chain joins TRBV4-1 to TRBJ1-3; D is unresolved. This CDR3 spans 19 amino acids. The germline V gene encodes CDR1 MGHRA and CDR2 YSYEKL. V was shortened by 0 bases and J by 0 bases, with 18 bases between the two germline ends. This CDR3 reads CASSQDGLRLMSSGNTIYF. For the CDR3, the DNA is TGCGCCAGCAGCCAAGATGGTTTGCGTCTGATGAGCTCTGGAAACACCATATATTTT.

Notes on this clone: One end of the junction varies from germline; a read error may be responsible. This chain joins TRBV6-5 and TRBJ1-1; TRBD1 might be the D (5 bases). CDR1 is MNHEY, CDR2 SVGAGI, per germline. The CDR3 is 15 amino acids. CDR3 sequence: CASTYGPDRNTEAFF. The CDR3 DNA follows: TGTGCCAGCACTTACGGACCCGACAGGAACACTGAAGCTTTCTTT.

The sample holds a few counts of this clone. The junction differs from germline at one of its ends, possibly a read error. The chain combines TRBV5-4 with TRBJ1-2, with a possible D match to TRBD1 (5 bases). The CDR3 covers 13 residues. The germline gives CDR1 SGHNT, CDR2 YYREEE (reference sequence). CDR3 protein: CASSSGTNYGYPF. The CDR3 DNA reads TGTGCCAGCAGCTCCGGGACTAACTATGGCTACCCCTTC.

This clone was seen only once. This chain links TRBV11-3 with TRBJ2-7; D uncertain. Germline loops: CDR1 SGHNT, CDR2 YENEEA. Deletions cut 1 base from V and 3 bases from J, with 7 bases between. The CDR3 extends over 13 amino acids. CDR3 protein: CASSLGQFYEQYF. CDR3 nucleotides: TGTGCCAGCAGCTTAGGGCAATTCTACGAGCAGTACTTC. Full variable domain (missing parts from reference TRBV11-3 and TRBJ2-7): EAGVVQSPRYKIIEKKQPVAFWCNPISGHNTLYWYLQNLGQGPELLIRYENEEAVDDSQLPKDRFSAERLKGVDSTLKIQPAELGDSAVYLCASSLGQFYEQYFGPGTRLTVT.

This clone appeared a few times. This chain joins TRBV6-6 and TRBJ2-1; 9 bases are shared with TRBD1. Germline V gene data show CDR1 as MNHNY and CDR2 as SVGAGI (reference sequence). V trimming: 5 bases; J trimming: 4 bases; junction bases outside the gene matches: 6. The CDR3 loop spans 15 amino acids. CDR3 nucleotides: TGTGCCAGCAGTACCACCGGGACAGGGTACAATGAGCAGTTCTTC. As protein: CASSTTGTGYNEQFF.

This clone was found once. The V gene is TRBV10-3, the J gene TRBJ1-5, with D possibly TRBD1 on 6 matching bases. The CDR3 is made up of 15 amino acids. Germline V CDR1 and CDR2: ENHRY, SYGVKD. Trimming left V 6 bases short and J 1 base short, with 13 bases between. The CDR3 DNA reads TGTGCCATCAGAGAAGGGACACTAAGCAATCAGCCCCAGCATTTT. It encodes CAIREGTLSNQPQHF.

This clone was detected only once. The chain links TRBV30 to TRBJ1-1, with 9 bases aligning to TRBD1. J lost 3 bases, V lost 2 bases, and 4 bases had no gene match. CDR1 is GTSNPN, CDR2 SVGIG, per germline (reference sequence). This CDR3 region has 14 residues. The CDR3 DNA is TGTGCCTGGAGTCTCAGGACAGGGGACACTGAAGCTTTCTTT. It yields the protein CAWSLRTGDTEAFF.

J is TRBJ1-5 and V is TRBV6-1; TRBD1 matches 7 bases. V trimming: 10 bases; J trimming: 1 base; junction bases outside the gene matches: 7. The germline gives CDR1 MNHNS, CDR2 SASEGT. The CDR3 contains 14 residues. The CDR3 DNA sequence: TGTGCCACTGTACAGGGGAAAAGCAATCAGCCCCAGCATTTT. Protein sequence: CATVQGKSNQPQHF.

The chain joins TRBV11-2 to TRBJ2-7, with 9 positions matching TRBD2. Losses at the gene ends were 2 bases for V and 2 bases for J; bases not matched to a gene: 4. The CDR3 has 15 residues. Per the germline V gene, CDR1 is SGHAT and CDR2 is FQNNGV. The DNA of the CDR3 is TGTGCCAGCAGCTTATGGGCGGGGGGGACCTACGAGCAGTACTTC. This sequence encodes CASSLWAGGTYEQYF. Full variable domain (rest looked up from reference TRBV11-2 and TRBJ2-7): EAGVAQSPRYKIIEKRQSVAFWCNPISGHATLYWYQQILGQGPKLLIQFQNNGVVDDSQLPKDRFSAERLKGVDSTLKIQPAKLEDSAVYLCASSLWAGGTYEQYFGPGTRLTVT.

The rearrangement uses TRBV5-1 and TRBJ1-2; D may be TRBD1 (5 bases). Looked up from germline, CDR1 is SGHRS and CDR2 is YFSETQ. This CDR3 comprises 15 residues. V was clipped by 3 bases and J by 7 bases, with 19 bases between them. Here the CDR3 reads CASSWTEGVRLGYTF. CDR3 DNA sequence: TGCGCCAGCAGCTGGACCGAAGGGGTCAGACTTGGCTACACCTTC.

The gene calls are TRBV30 and TRBJ1-1, with TRBD1 matching 7 bases. CDR3 length equals 15 residues. V trimming: 1 base; J trimming: 2 bases; junction bases outside the gene matches: 7. Germline CDR1 reads GTSNPN; CDR2 reads SVGIG (reference sequence). CDR3 sequence (DNA): TGTGCCTGGAGTGGCGCAGGGGGGTTTAACACTGAAGCTTTCTTT. Its translation: CAWSGAGGFNTEAFF.

V usage is TRBV30 and J usage is TRBJ1-1; TRBD1 aligns across 7 bases. Germline V gives CDR1 GTSNPN, CDR2 SVGIG (reference sequence). The CDR3 contains 13 residues. V lost 3 bases and J lost 5; bases outside the gene matches: 6. CDR3 in DNA: TGTGCCTGGAGATCTCAGGGGGTAACTGAAGCTTTCTTT. Translating gives CAWRSQGVTEAFF. The full variable domain, with the rest looked up from reference TRBV30 and TRBJ1-1, is SQTIHQWPATLVQPVGSPLSLECTVEGTSNPNLYWYRQAAGRGLQLLFYSVGIGQISSEVPQNLSASRPQDRQFILSSKKLLLSDSGFYLCAWRSQGVTEAFFGQGTRLTVV.

The gene calls are TRBV2 and TRBJ1-5; tentatively, D is TRBD1 (6 bases). CDR3 size: 16 residues. Germline CDR1 and CDR2: SNHLY and FYNNEI. Deletions cut 10 bases from V and 0 bases from J, with 19 bases between. This CDR3 reads CATNPTGTTSNQPQHF. CDR3 DNA sequence: TGTGCCACCAACCCAACAGGGACTACTAGCAATCAGCCCCAGCATTTT.

This clone has only a few counts. V is TRBV2 and J is TRBJ2-1; TRBD2 might be the D (7 bases). Trimming took 1 base from V and 15 from J, leaving 16 bases between them. Germline loops: CDR1 SNHLY, CDR2 FYNNEI. CDR3 size: 13 residues. The CDR3: CASSEEGGTTVFF. CDR3 sequence (DNA): TGTGCCAGCAGTGAAGAGGGGGGGACTACGGTGTTCTTC.

This rearrangement joins TRBV29-1 to TRBJ2-2, with 10 bases matching TRBD1. V was pared by 7 bases and J by 4 bases, with 9 bases of the junction left unmatched. Germline V lookup: CDR1 SQVTM, CDR2 ANQGSEA. This CDR3 is built from 15 residues. The CDR3 spells CSGMGQGTATGELFF. The CDR3, as DNA: TGCAGCGGGATGGGACAGGGGACCGCCACCGGGGAGCTGTTTTTT.

This clone was observed once. V is TRBV5-1 and J is TRBJ2-1; 8 bases match TRBD2. Trimming cost V 0 bases and J 7 bases; bases outside gene matches: 6. The length of the CDR3 is 15 residues. CDR1 and CDR2 from the germline V gene are SGHRS and YFSETQ. The CDR3 protein is CASSLAAGVRNEQFF. CDR3 nucleotides: TGCGCCAGCAGCTTGGCAGCGGGGGTACGGAATGAGCAGTTCTTC.